This T cell receptor beta chain was identified during a study of T cells in Graves' hyperthyroidism and ophthalmopathy. At least ten counts were recorded for this clonotype. Its matching antigen is unknown. Study-wide points: Ophthalmopathy was identified by the model a median approximately six months ahead of onset.

CDR1 and CDR2 (germline): SGDLS, YYNGEE. Trimming removed 2 bases from V and 3 bases from J; junction bases left unmatched: 11. The CDR3 totals 16 residues. RNA transcripts provided the source from which TCR beta CDR3 regions were amplified. A set of HTBI primers served as the primers for a first-round RT-PCR of the TCR CDR3. TCRdb called the multiplex PCR reads again in MiXCR, with one record for every CDR3 protein. The repertoire consists of about half a million distinct CDR3 sequences, with about a fifth occurring once and the leading ten covering around 27%. The sequenced sample consisted of blood. This clonotype originated in a man aged 18-30 years with Graves' hyperthyroidism. The V and J genes are TRBV9 and TRBJ2-7, with TRBD2 identical over 7 bases. CDR3 nucleotides: TGTGCCAGCAGCGTTAGCCGGGACTATCCAAGCTACGAGCAGTACTTC. It translates to CASSVSRDYPSYEQYF.